Following are 24 T cell receptor beta chains from one sample sequenced in a study of preoperative IRX-2 immunotherapy in early breast cancer. Method: immunoSEQ multiplex PCR; TCRdb's copy keeps in-frame clones and lacks some. The table shows 20,000 to 30,000 clones, with roughly 89% occurring only once. Treatment in this sample: preoperative locoregional IRX-2 cytokine immunotherapy. The specimen was tumor tissue, collected after IRX-2 immunotherapy. The source is a human donor with breast cancer.

The gene calls are TRBV10-3 and TRBJ1-1; 7 positions agree with TRBD1. V was pared by 7 bases and J by 4 bases, with 6 bases of the junction left unmatched. Germline assignment: CDR1 ENHRY and CDR2 SYGVKD. CDR3 size: 13 residues. The CDR3 loop is CAINGDRVTEAFF. DNA of the CDR3: TGTGCCATCAACGGAGACAGGGTCACTGAAGCTTTCTTT.

The chain combines TRBV6-5 with TRBJ2-1; D is undetermined. The CDR3 runs 16 residues. CDR1 and CDR2 from the germline V gene are MNHEY and SVGAGI. Trimming pared 2 bases from V and 0 bases from J, leaving 11 bases between. DNA of the CDR3: TGTGCCAGCAGTTACGATCTTCGGAGCTCCTACAATGAGCAGTTCTTC. It yields the protein CASSYDLRSSYNEQFF.

The chain carries TRBV7-9 and TRBJ1-2; possible D gene TRBD1, 6 bases. The germline V and J ends were trimmed by 3 bases and 7 bases, with 12 bases remaining between them. The germline V gene has CDR1 SEHNR and CDR2 FQNEAQ (reference sequence). This CDR3 comprises 13 residues. CDR3 DNA sequence: TGTGCCAGCAGCTTTACGACAGGTAGTGGCTACACCTTC. Amino acids: CASSFTTGSGYTF.

The rearrangement links TRBV7-9 to TRBJ1-2, with D unclear. CDR1 and CDR2 from the germline V gene are SEHNR and FQNEAQ (reference sequence). V was shortened by 1 base and J by 4 bases, with 7 bases between the two germline ends. The CDR3 is made up of 13 amino acids. Here the CDR3 reads CASSLDLFYGYTF. As DNA, the CDR3 is TGTGCCAGCAGCTTAGACCTATTCTATGGCTACACCTTC. The whole variable domain, remainder taken from reference TRBV7-9 and TRBJ1-2, is DTGVSQNPRHKITKRGQNVTFRCDPISEHNRLYWYRQTLGQGPEFLTYFQNEAQLEKSRLLSDRFSAERPKGSFSTLEIQRTEQGDSAMYLCASSLDLFYGYTFGSGTRLTVV.

This sequence joins TRBV7-9 and TRBJ2-5; 9 nucleotides align to TRBD1. Per germline, CDR1 SEHNR and CDR2 FQNEAQ (reference sequence). V shed 4 bases, J shed 4 bases, and the junction held 1 base outside the gene matches. The CDR3 consists of 13 residues. CDR3 sequence: CASSWTGVETQYF. CDR3 DNA: TGTGCCAGCAGCTGGACAGGGGTAGAGACCCAGTACTTC.

The chain employs TRBV18 and TRBJ1-2, with 10 bases fitting TRBD1. This CDR3 is built from 14 residues. The germline V gene encodes CDR1 KGHSH and CDR2 LQKENI. V was pared by 3 bases and J by 6 bases, with 4 bases of the junction left unmatched. CDR3 sequence reads: CASSPSDRGHGYTF. As DNA, the CDR3 is TGTGCCAGCTCACCTTCTGACAGGGGGCATGGCTACACCTTC.

The sample holds one count of this clone. This chain links TRBV5-1 with TRBJ2-5; 8 nucleotides agree with TRBD1. Looked up from germline, CDR1 is SGHRS and CDR2 is YFSETQ. V lost 3 bases, J lost 5 bases, and 9 bases stayed unmatched. The CDR3 sequence is 15 residues long. CDR3 DNA sequence: TGCGCCAGCAGCTCTGGACAGGGCGATTCGGAGACCCAGTACTTC. This sequence encodes CASSSGQGDSETQYF.

V and J are TRBV28 and TRBJ2-3, with a tentative D call TRBD2 (5 bases). CDR3 length: 16 amino acids. The germline V gene encodes CDR1 MDHEN and CDR2 SYDVKM. The V gene lost 4 bases and the J gene lost 4 bases, with 18 bases spanning the gap. The CDR3 coding sequence is TGTGCCAGCAGTTCCGGCCCCGGCGGGCGCGCAGATACGCAGTATTTT. Amino acids: CASSSGPGGRADTQYF.

The chain joins TRBV19 to TRBJ1-1; TRBD1 matches 7 bases. The V segment lost 6 bases and the J segment 4 bases; nucleotides outside the gene matches: 8. CDR3 length equals 14 residues. Germline CDR1 and CDR2: LNHDA and SQIVND (reference sequence). In nucleotides, the CDR3 is TGTGCCAGTAGCAATTTCAGGGGGGCCACTGAAGCTTTCTTT. Its translation is CASSNFRGATEAFF. The variable domain in full, completed from reference TRBV19 and TRBJ1-1, reads DGGITQSPKYLFRKEGQNVTLSCEQNLNHDAMYWYRQDPGQGLRLIYYSQIVNDFQKGDIAEGYSVSREKKESFPLTVTSAQKNPTAFYLCASSNFRGATEAFFGQGTRLTVV.

V is TRBV11-2 and J is TRBJ2-5, with 12 bases that match TRBD2. Germline V gene sequence: CDR1 SGHAT, CDR2 FQNNGV. CDR3 length: 15 amino acids. The V gene end was trimmed by 7 bases and the J gene end by 4 bases; junction bases not matched to a gene: 7. CDR3 DNA: TGTGCCAGCACAACGCAGGGACTAGCGGGAGAGACCCAGTACTTC. Translating it yields CASTTQGLAGETQYF.

The sample holds one count of this clone. V is TRBV13 and J is TRBJ2-1; D is unclear. Trimming left V 3 bases short and J 4 bases short, with 7 bases between. There are 13 residues in the CDR3. Germline V lookup: CDR1 PRHDT, CDR2 FYEKMQ (reference sequence). The CDR3 DNA is TGTGCCAGCAGCTTCGACACATACAATGAGCAGTTCTTC. Translating gives CASSFDTYNEQFF.

This chain links TRBV6-1 with TRBJ2-5; 7 positions agree with TRBD1. The CDR3 runs to 13 residues. V lost 5 bases to trimming and J lost 4 bases; unmatched junction nucleotides: 4. The germline V gene has CDR1 MNHNS and CDR2 SASEGT. CDR3 bases: TGTGCCAGCAGTTCACGGGACAGAGAGACCCAGTACTTC. Translated: CASSSRDRETQYF.

This clone was observed a handful of times. The chain is built from TRBV10-2 and TRBJ2-7, with D maybe TRBD2 (5 bases). CDR1 WSHSY and CDR2 SAAADI come from the germline V gene. The V end was cut by 6 bases, the J end by 1 base, with 10 bases between. The CDR3 loop spans 13 amino acids. In nucleotides, the CDR3 is TGCGCCAGCAGAAGAGGGCAGTCCTACGAGCAGTACGTC. This sequence encodes CASRRGQSYEQYV.

The chain is built from TRBV12-5 and TRBJ2-2; perhaps TRBD2 as D (6 bases). CDR1 is LGHNT, CDR2 FRNRAP, per germline. With 3 bases removed from V and 5 bases from J, the gap between germline ends came to 13 bases. CDR3 length equals 15 residues. CDR3 sequence reads: CASGFLGGRTGELFF. DNA of the CDR3: TGTGCTAGTGGTTTCTTGGGGGGACGGACCGGGGAGCTGTTTTTT.

V gene TRBV7-8 combines with J gene TRBJ1-6; D is perhaps TRBD1 (6 bases). Deletions cut 4 bases from V and 0 bases from J, with 28 bases between. Germline V lookup: CDR1 SGHVS, CDR2 FQNEAQ. This CDR3 is 22 amino acids long. In nucleotides, the CDR3 is TGTGCCAGCAGCTCCTACCAGGGCAGGGGCGTCTTCGATAGCTCCTATAATTCACCCCTCCACTTT. This encodes CASSSYQGRGVFDSSYNSPLHF.

This clone appeared a single time. The chain recombines TRBV6-5 with TRBJ1-5; no clear D gene. This CDR3 spans 16 amino acids. The V end was cut by 2 bases, the J end by 1 base, with 12 bases between. The germline V gene has CDR1 MNHEY and CDR2 SVGAGI. The CDR3 nucleotides read TGTGCCAGCAGTTACGCCCGCAGGATCAGCAATCAGCCCCAGCATTTT. It is translated as CASSYARRISNQPQHF.

The chain carries TRBV18 and TRBJ2-3, with D maybe TRBD2 (6 bases). Germline V gene sequence: CDR1 KGHSH, CDR2 LQKENI. V lost 6 bases and J lost 0, with 13 bases in between. The CDR3 covers 15 residues. The CDR3 loop reads CASSPRGISTDTQYF. The CDR3 DNA sequence: TGTGCCAGCTCGCCGCGGGGTATTAGCACAGATACGCAGTATTTT.

The chain joins TRBV4-2 to TRBJ2-5; maybe TRBD2 (6 bases). CDR1 and CDR2 (germline): LGHNA, YNFKEQ. The CDR3 spans 16 residues. V was shortened by 0 bases and J by 2 bases, with 13 bases between the two germline ends. CDR3 amino acids: CASSQDRRGLQETQYF. CDR3 coding DNA: TGTGCCAGCAGCCAAGATAGGCGGGGTTTACAAGAGACCCAGTACTTC.

J is TRBJ1-5 and V is TRBV6-1; D may be TRBD1 (5 bases). Germline V gene data show CDR1 as MNHNS and CDR2 as SASEGT. The length of the CDR3 is 13 residues. Deletions cut 7 bases from V and 2 bases from J, with 9 bases between. The CDR3 sequence: CASMIGGNQPQHF. The CDR3 DNA reads as TGTGCCAGCATGATAGGGGGCAATCAGCCCCAGCATTTT.

The chain joins TRBV14 to TRBJ2-7, with no clear D. The ends were cut back, 0 bases at V and 4 bases at J, with 16 bases in the middle. Germline V gene data show CDR1 as SGHDN and CDR2 as FVKESK. CDR3 length: 16 residues. CDR3 residues: CASSQDHRTPFYEQYF. CDR3 DNA sequence: TGTGCCAGCAGCCAAGATCACCGGACGCCCTTTTACGAGCAGTACTTC.

The CDR3 here is CASSSQARANNSPLHF. The CDR3 DNA follows: TGTGCCAGCAGCTCACAGGCCAGGGCAAACAATTCACCCCTCCACTTT. V is TRBV11-2 and J is TRBJ1-6, with TRBD1 as a possible D gene (5 bases). V lost 4 bases to trimming and J lost 7 bases, with 17 bases between them. From germline, CDR1 is SGHAT and CDR2 FQNNGV. This CDR3 spans 16 amino acids.

CDR3: CASSQLLGLAGGPGKNIQYF. CDR3 sequence (DNA): TGTGCCAGCAGCCAACTACTGGGGCTAGCGGGGGGGCCAGGCAAAAACATTCAGTACTTC. This chain joins TRBV4-2 and TRBJ2-4, with 12 bases lining up with TRBD2. The CDR3 length is 20 residues. From germline, CDR1 is LGHNA and CDR2 YNFKEQ. The V and J ends lost 2 bases and 3 bases, in that order; junction bases with no gene match: 14.

This clone came up once. The CDR3: CASSPTDSNQPQHF. CDR3 nucleotides: TGTGCCAGCAGCCCGACAGATAGCAATCAGCCCCAGCATTTT. The chain uses TRBV11-2 and TRBJ1-5; D is possibly TRBD1 (5 bases). V was cut by 5 bases and J by 0 bases, with 8 bases left in between. Germline CDR1 reads SGHAT; CDR2 reads FQNNGV. The CDR3 spans 14 residues.

The chain couples TRBV7-9 to TRBJ1-1; D is uncertain. Deletions cut 2 bases from V and 4 bases from J, with 11 bases between. This CDR3 spans 14 amino acids. The germline gives CDR1 SEHNR, CDR2 FQNEAQ (reference sequence). CDR3 sequence (DNA): TGTGCCAGCAGCTTATCCGGGATGGGCACTGAAGCTTTCTTT. Its protein is CASSLSGMGTEAFF.